Listed below are T cell receptor beta chains from one sample, sequenced in a study of regulatory T cells in long-lasting Graves disease. Via MiXCR, TCRdb re-called the multiplex PCR reads, giving one row per CDR3 protein. The sample records 520,000 or so distinct CDR3 sequences, 12% being singletons. These data were likewise used in another study, on T cells in Graves' hyperthyroidism and ophthalmopathy.

Sequenced material: peripheral blood mononuclear cells (PBMCs), taken at new diagnosis, from a patient treated with antithyroid drugs. The receptors were gathered from a woman between 25 and 40 years old with Graves disease. CDR3s include the opening cysteine and the closing phenylalanine or tryptophan. Fields, in order: clone size, V gene, J gene, D gene, CDR3 DNA, CDR3 protein. The D gene is left open where the match is weak. The size entry is marked missing in some rows and otherwise reads once, few, many or a size class.

few	TRBV4-1	TRBJ1-2	-	TGCGCCAGCAGCCAAGATAGATACAGAGGAAACTATGGCTACACCTTC	CASSQDRYRGNYGYTF
many	TRBV11-2	TRBJ2-2	-	TGTGCCAGCAGCTTAGGCGTACCCGGGGAGCTGTTTTTT	CASSLGVPGELFF
many	TRBV20-1	TRBJ1-3	-	TGCAGTGCTAGAGAGGGACGGACCTCTGGAAACACCATATATTTT	CSAREGRTSGNTIYF
many	TRBV19	TRBJ2-1	TRBD1	TGTGCCAGTACTGGGACAGGGGGCGAGGTAGGCTCCTACAATGAGCAGTTCTTC	CASTGTGGEVGSYNEQFF
many	TRBV15	TRBJ2-2	-	TGTGCCACCAGCAGATCCCGGGGCCCAACCGGGGAGCTGTTTTTT	CATSRSRGPTGELFF
many	TRBV11-3	TRBJ1-1	-	TGTGCCAGCAGGAAAGGGGGGCCCTACACTGAAGCTTTCTTT	CASRKGGPYTEAFF
many	TRBV2	TRBJ2-1	-	TGTGCCAGCAGTGAAGCAAGGCCAAGAACCAATGAGCAGTTCTTC	CASSEARPRTNEQFF
many	TRBV7-6	TRBJ2-1	TRBD2	TGTGCCAGCAGCACTAGCGGGAGAGGAAATGAGCAGTTCTTC	CASSTSGRGNEQFF
few	TRBV7-3	TRBJ2-2	-	TGTGCCAGCAGCCCGCGGAGGTCCGGGGAGCTGTTTTTT	CASSPRRSGELFF
many	TRBV12-3/TRBV12-4	TRBJ1-3	-	TGTGCCAGCAGTTCTCAGGGGATATCTGGAAACACCATATATTTT	CASSSQGISGNTIYF
many	TRBV28	TRBJ1-4	TRBD1	TGTGCCAGCTGTACCCCGGGACAGGGCCATGAAAAACTGTTTTTT	CASCTPGQGHEKLFF
many	TRBV11-2	TRBJ2-7	TRBD2	TGTGCCAGCAGCTGGGTACTAGCGGGAATTAGGCACGAGCAGTACTTC	CASSWVLAGIRHEQYF
many	TRBV2	TRBJ2-1	-	TGTGCCAGCAGTGTCCAGGAACTCTCCTACAATGAGCAGTTCTTC	CASSVQELSYNEQFF
many	TRBV6-5	TRBJ1-5	-	TGTGCCAGCAGTTCCTCCCCGACAGGCACCAATCAGCCCCAGCATTTT	CASSSSPTGTNQPQHF
-	TRBV19	TRBJ1-2	TRBD1	TGTGCCAGTAAGGGACAGGAGTTCTATGGCTACACCTTC	CASKGQEFYGYTF
few	TRBV6-5	TRBJ1-3	TRBD1	TGTGCCAGCAGTTACGGGACAGGGTTTGGGGGAAACACCATATATTTT	CASSYGTGFGGNTIYF
-	TRBV19	TRBJ2-1	TRBD1	TGTGCCAGTAGGACCCGGGACAGGAAGTACAATGAGCAGTTCTTC	CASRTRDRKYNEQFF
few	TRBV5-1	TRBJ1-4	TRBD1	TGCGCCAGCAGCCGGGGGGGACAGGGACGCCGAAATGAAAAACTGTTTTTT	CASSRGGQGRRNEKLFF
-	TRBV6-1	TRBJ2-1	TRBD2	TGTGCCAGCAGAAAGACTAGCGGGATGGTTTACGGCTCCTACAATGAGCAGTTCTTC	CASRKTSGMVYGSYNEQFF
many	TRBV5-1	TRBJ2-7	-	TGCGCCAGCAGCTTGCGGGGGGACAACTCCTACGAGCAGTACTTC	CASSLRGDNSYEQYF
many	TRBV19	TRBJ1-5	TRBD1	TGTGCCAGTAGTGTATTGGGACAGGTCAATCAGCCCCAGCATTTT	CASSVLGQVNQPQHF
-	TRBV9	TRBJ2-1	TRBD2	TGTGCCAGCAGCGTAGGGCTAGCGGGGCTCTACAATGAGCAGTTCTTC	CASSVGLAGLYNEQFF
many	TRBV28	TRBJ1-4	-	TGTGCCAGCATCCAAGGGGGGATTAATGAAAAACTGTTTTTT	CASIQGGINEKLFF
-	TRBV19	TRBJ1-2	-	TGTGCCAGTAGTATTACCAGGGCCGAGGGCGGCTACACCTTC	CASSITRAEGGYTF
many	TRBV7-2	TRBJ2-2	-	TGTGCCAGCAGCTTAGTCCGGGCGAACACCGGGGAGCTGTTTTTT	CASSLVRANTGELFF
few	TRBV7-2	TRBJ2-6	-	TGTGCCAGCAGCGCCCGCGGAGGAGCTGGGGCCAACGTCCTGACTTTC	CASSARGGAGANVLTF
many	TRBV20-1	TRBJ2-1	TRBD2	TGCAGTGCTGTTAAAGGGACTAGCTCTTACAATGAGCAGTTCTTC	CSAVKGTSSYNEQFF
many	TRBV7-2	TRBJ1-6	TRBD1	TGTGCCAGCAGGGATTTACGGACAGGGGGCAATTCACCCCTCCACTTT	CASRDLRTGGNSPLHF
-	TRBV6-2/TRBV6-3	TRBJ2-7	TRBD1	TGTGCCAGCAGTGAGACAGGGCCGAGGTCCTACGAGCAGTACTTC	CASSETGPRSYEQYF
few	TRBV30	TRBJ2-1	TRBD1	TGTGCCTGGAGGCCAGGGGGCTACGGAGGGGAGCAGTTCTTC	CAWRPGGYGGEQFF
many	TRBV28	TRBJ1-2	-	TGTGCCAGCGTTGGCAACTATGGCTACACCTTC	CASVGNYGYTF
-	TRBV4-2	TRBJ2-4	-	TGTGCCAGCAGCCAACGTGGGGACCTAGCCAAAAACATTCAGTACTTC	CASSQRGDLAKNIQYF
many	TRBV11-2	TRBJ2-6	-	TGTGCCAGCAGCTCAACGGCTGGGGCCAACGTCCTGACTTTC	CASSSTAGANVLTF
many	TRBV27	TRBJ1-6	-	TGTGCCAGCAGTCCCCTGGCGGAGTATAATTCACCCCTCCACTTT	CASSPLAEYNSPLHF
many	TRBV19	TRBJ1-5	-	TGTGCCAGTAGTATAGACCCAGGGAATCAGCCCCAGCATTTT	CASSIDPGNQPQHF
-	TRBV3-1	TRBJ2-7	-	TGTGCCAGCAGCCCCGACGTGGGTCCGGCCTACGAGCAGTACTTC	CASSPDVGPAYEQYF
many	TRBV20-1	TRBJ2-5	-	TGCAGTGCTCCCAGAGCGCCCCAAGAGACCCAGTACTTC	CSAPRAPQETQYF
few	TRBV18	TRBJ1-4	-	TGTGCCAGCTCACCGTCGGGGGCGCAAATCGAAAAACTGTTTTTT	CASSPSGAQIEKLFF
many	TRBV10-3	TRBJ2-3	TRBD1	TGTGCCATCAGCCCGGGACAGAGCACAGATACGCAGTATTTT	CAISPGQSTDTQYF
many	TRBV20-1	TRBJ2-3	-	TGCAGTGCCGGGGGCGGCACAGATACGCAGTATTTT	CSAGGGTDTQYF
many	TRBV6-2/TRBV6-3	TRBJ2-3	-	TGTGCCAGCAGTTATGGCACCGGCGCAGATACGCAGTATTTT	CASSYGTGADTQYF